This T cell receptor beta chain was retrieved from a study of T cell responses to AZD1222 COVID-19 vaccine. Remarks on this clone: Its specificity is not known.

Some clones are missing from TCRdb's copy, which holds only in-frame ones; the method was immunoSEQ multiplex PCR. The profile shows roughly 270,000 clones, about 94% of them singletons. Overall study results and limits: Rises in breadth and depth of Spike-specific TCRs came after two AZD1222 doses. Most donors were white British, females outnumbered males, and clonal diversity was possibly underestimated.

The CDR3 covers 14 residues. Looked up from germline, CDR1 is SGHRS and CDR2 is YFSETQ. The junction had 3 bases not matched to a gene; V was cut back by 4 bases and J by 4 bases. The chain couples TRBV5-1 to TRBJ1-4; TRBD1 matches 8 bases. This sequence originates from an adult who received the AZD1222 COVID-19 vaccine. Sequenced here: peripheral blood, sampled 28 days after the second AZD1222 dose. The CDR3, as DNA: TGCGCCAGCAGCCCGACAGGGGATAATGAAAAACTGTTTTTT. Its protein is CASSPTGDNEKLFF.